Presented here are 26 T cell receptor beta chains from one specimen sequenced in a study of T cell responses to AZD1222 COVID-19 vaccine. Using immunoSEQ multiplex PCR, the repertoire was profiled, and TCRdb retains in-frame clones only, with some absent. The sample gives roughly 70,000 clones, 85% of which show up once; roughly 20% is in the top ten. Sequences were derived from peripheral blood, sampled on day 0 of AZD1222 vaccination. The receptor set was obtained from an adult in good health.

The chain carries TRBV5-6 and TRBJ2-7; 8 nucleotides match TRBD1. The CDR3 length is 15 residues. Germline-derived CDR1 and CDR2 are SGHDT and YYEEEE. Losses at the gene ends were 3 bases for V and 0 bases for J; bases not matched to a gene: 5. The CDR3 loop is CASSSWTGSSYEQYF. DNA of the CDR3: TGTGCCAGCAGCTCGTGGACAGGGAGCTCCTACGAGCAGTACTTC. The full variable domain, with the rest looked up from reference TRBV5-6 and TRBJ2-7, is DAGVTQSPTHLIKTRGQQVTLRCSPKSGHDTVSWYQQALGQGPQFIFQYYEEEERQRGNFPDRFSGHQFPNYSSELNVNALLLGDSALYLCASSSWTGSSYEQYFGPGTRLTVT.

This chain's CDR3 is CASSLVGSTDTQYF. The DNA of the CDR3 is TGTGCCAGCAGCTTGGTCGGGAGCACAGATACGCAGTATTTT. This chain uses TRBV5-4 with TRBJ2-3; D unresolved. Trimming took 0 bases from V and 0 from J, leaving 5 bases between them. Germline-derived CDR1 and CDR2 are SGHNT and YYREEE (reference sequence). There are 14 residues in the CDR3.

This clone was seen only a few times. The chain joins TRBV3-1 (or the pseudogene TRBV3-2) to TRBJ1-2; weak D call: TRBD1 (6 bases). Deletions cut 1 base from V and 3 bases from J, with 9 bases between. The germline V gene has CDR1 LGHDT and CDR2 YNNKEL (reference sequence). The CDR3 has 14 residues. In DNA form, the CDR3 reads TGTGCCAGCAGCCAAGTGGCAGGGGACTATGGCTACACCTTC. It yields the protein CASSQVAGDYGYTF.

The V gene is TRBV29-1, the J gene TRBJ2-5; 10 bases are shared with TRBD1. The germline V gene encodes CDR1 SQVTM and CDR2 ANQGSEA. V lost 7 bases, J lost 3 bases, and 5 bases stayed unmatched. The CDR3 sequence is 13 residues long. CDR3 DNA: TGCAGCGAGACAGGGGGCGGCGAAGAGACCCAGTACTTC. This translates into CSETGGGEETQYF. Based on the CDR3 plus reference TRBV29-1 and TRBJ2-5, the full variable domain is SAVISQKPSRDICQRGTSLTIQCQVDSQVTMMFWYRQQPGQSLTLIATANQGSEATYESGFVIDKFPISRPNLTFSTLTVSNMSPEDSSIYLCSETGGGEETQYFGPGTRLLVL.

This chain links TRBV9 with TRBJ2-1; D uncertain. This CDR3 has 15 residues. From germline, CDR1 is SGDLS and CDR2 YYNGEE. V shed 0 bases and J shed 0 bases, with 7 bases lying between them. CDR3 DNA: TGTGCCAGCAGCGTAGAGGATCGCTCCTACAATGAGCAGTTCTTC. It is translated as CASSVEDRSYNEQFF.

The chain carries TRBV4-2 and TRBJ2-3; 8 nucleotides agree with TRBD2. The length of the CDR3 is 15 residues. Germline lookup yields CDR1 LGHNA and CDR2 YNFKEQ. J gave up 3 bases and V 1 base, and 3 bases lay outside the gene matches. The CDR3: CASSQAGGPTDTQYF. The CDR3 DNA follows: TGTGCCAGCAGCCAAGCGGGGGGGCCGACAGATACGCAGTATTTT.

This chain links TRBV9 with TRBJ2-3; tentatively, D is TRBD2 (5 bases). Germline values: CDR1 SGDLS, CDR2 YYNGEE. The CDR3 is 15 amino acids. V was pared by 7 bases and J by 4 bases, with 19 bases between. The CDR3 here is CASFGVEDGADTQYF. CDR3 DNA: TGTGCCAGCTTCGGAGTGGAGGATGGGGCAGATACGCAGTATTTT.

CDR3 nucleotide sequence: TGCAGCGTCGGATTGGGGGTCGGGGAGCTGTTTTTT. Amino acids: CSVGLGVGELFF. The chain joins TRBV29-1 to TRBJ2-2; D possibly matches TRBD1 or TRBD2 (5 bases each). The germline V gene encodes CDR1 SQVTM and CDR2 ANQGSEA. The CDR3 contains 12 residues. The V and J ends lost 6 bases and 7 bases respectively, with 12 bases between them.

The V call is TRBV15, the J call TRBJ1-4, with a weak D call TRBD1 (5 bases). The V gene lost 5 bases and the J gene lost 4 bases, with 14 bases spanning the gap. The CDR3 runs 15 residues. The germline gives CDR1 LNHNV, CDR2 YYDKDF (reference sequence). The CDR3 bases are TGTGCCACCAGCGTAAGACGGGGGTTTAATGAAAAACTGTTTTTT. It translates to CATSVRRGFNEKLFF. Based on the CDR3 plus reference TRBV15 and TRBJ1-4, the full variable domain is DAMVIQNPRYQVTQFGKPVTLSCSQTLNHNVMYWYQQKSSQAPKLLFHYYDKDFNNEADTPDNFQSRRPNTSFCFLDIRSPGLGDTAMYLCATSVRRGFNEKLFFGSGTQLSVL.

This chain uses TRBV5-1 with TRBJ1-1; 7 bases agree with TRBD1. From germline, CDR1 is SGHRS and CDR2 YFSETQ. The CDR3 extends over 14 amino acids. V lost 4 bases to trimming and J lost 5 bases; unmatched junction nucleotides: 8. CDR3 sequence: CASSPDRVGTEAFF. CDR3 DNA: TGCGCCAGCAGCCCCGACAGGGTTGGTACTGAAGCTTTCTTT.

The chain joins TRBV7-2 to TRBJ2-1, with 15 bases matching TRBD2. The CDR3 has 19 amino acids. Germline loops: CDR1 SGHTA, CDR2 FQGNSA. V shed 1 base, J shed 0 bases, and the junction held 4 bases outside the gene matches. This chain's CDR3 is CASSLVGLAGGSSYNEQFF. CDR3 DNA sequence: TGTGCCAGCAGCTTAGTTGGACTAGCGGGAGGGAGCTCCTACAATGAGCAGTTCTTC.

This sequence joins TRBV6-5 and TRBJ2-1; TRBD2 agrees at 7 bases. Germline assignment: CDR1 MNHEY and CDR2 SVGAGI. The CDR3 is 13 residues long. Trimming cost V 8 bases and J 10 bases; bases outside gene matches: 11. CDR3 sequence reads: CASSPRAGEEQFF. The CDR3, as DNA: TGTGCCAGCTCCCCCCGGGCGGGAGAGGAGCAGTTCTTC.

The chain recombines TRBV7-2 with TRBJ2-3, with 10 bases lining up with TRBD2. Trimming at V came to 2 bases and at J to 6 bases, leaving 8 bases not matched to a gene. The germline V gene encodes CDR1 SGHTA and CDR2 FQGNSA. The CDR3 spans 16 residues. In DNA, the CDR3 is TGTGCCAGCAGCTTAAGCGGGAGGGGGGTCGGGGATACGCAGTATTTT. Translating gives CASSLSGRGVGDTQYF. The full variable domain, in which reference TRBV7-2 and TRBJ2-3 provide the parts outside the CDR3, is GAGVSQSPSNKVTEKGKDVELRCDPISGHTALYWYRQSLGQGLEFLIYFQGNSAPDKSGLPSDRFSAERTGGSVSTLTIQRTQQEDSAVYLCASSLSGRGVGDTQYFGPGTRLTVL.

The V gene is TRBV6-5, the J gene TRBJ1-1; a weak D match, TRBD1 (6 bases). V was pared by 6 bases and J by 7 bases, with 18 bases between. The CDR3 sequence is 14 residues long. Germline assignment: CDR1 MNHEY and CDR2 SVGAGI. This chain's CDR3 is CASRDPGTLFEAFF. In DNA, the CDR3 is TGTGCCAGCAGGGACCCCGGGACACTTTTTGAAGCTTTCTTT.

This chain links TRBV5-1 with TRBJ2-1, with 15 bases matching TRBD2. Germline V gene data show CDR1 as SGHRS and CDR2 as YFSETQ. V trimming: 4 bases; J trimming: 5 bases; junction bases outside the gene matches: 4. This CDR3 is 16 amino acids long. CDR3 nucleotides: TGCGCCAGCAGCAGGGGACTAGCGGGGGGAGACAATGAGCAGTTCTTC. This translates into CASSRGLAGGDNEQFF.

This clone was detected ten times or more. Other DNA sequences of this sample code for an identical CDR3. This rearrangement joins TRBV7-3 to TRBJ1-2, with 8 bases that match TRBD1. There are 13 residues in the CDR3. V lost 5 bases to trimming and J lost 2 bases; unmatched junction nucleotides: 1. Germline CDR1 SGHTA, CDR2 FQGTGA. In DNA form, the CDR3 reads TGTGCCAGCAGCCGGGACAGGAACTATGGCTACACCTTC. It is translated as CASSRDRNYGYTF.

Here the CDR3 DNA reads TGTGCCAGTAGTATTAACTCGGGCCTGGGAGGCTACACCTTC. Translation gives CASSINSGLGGYTF. The chain links TRBV19 to TRBJ1-2, with D hard to call. This CDR3 spans 14 amino acids. Germline CDR1 is LNHDA and CDR2 is SQIVND (reference sequence). Trimming left V 3 bases short and J 8 bases short, with 16 bases between.

This CDR3 is CASSVLAGGEWETQYF. CDR3 nucleotide sequence: TGTGCCAGCAGCGTACTAGCGGGGGGCGAATGGGAGACCCAGTACTTC. The gene calls are TRBV9 and TRBJ2-5; TRBD2 agrees at 11 bases. V shed 1 base and J 5 bases; nucleotides not matched to a gene: 7. Germline values: CDR1 SGDLS, CDR2 YYNGEE. The CDR3 extends over 16 amino acids.

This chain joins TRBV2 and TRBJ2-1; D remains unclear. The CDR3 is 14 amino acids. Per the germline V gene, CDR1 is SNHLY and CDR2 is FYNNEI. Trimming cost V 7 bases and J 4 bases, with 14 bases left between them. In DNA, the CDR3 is TGTGCCAGCAACTCCCCCGGTACATACAATGAGCAGTTCTTC. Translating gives CASNSPGTYNEQFF.

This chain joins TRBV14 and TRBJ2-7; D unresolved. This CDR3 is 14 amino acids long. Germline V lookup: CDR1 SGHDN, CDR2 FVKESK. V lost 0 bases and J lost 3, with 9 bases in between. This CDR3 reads CASSQDLGSYEQYF. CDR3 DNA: TGTGCCAGCAGCCAAGATTTGGGAAGCTACGAGCAGTACTTC.

CDR3 bases: TGTGCCAGCAGCGTAGGGGGATACGAGGAGCAGTTCTTC. It encodes CASSVGGYEEQFF. The rearrangement uses TRBV9 and TRBJ2-1, with D hard to call. V gave up 0 bases and J gave up 10 bases, with 11 bases separating them. The CDR3 totals 13 residues. CDR1 is SGDLS and CDR2 is YYNGEE in the germline V gene.

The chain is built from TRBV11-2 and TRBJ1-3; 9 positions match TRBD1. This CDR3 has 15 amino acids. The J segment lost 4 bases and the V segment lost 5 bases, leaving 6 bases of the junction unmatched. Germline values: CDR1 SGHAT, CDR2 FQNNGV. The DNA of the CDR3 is TGTGCCAGCAGCGTACAGGGGGCTGGCGGAAACACCATATATTTT. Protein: CASSVQGAGGNTIYF.

This CDR3 reads CASGRDRGNIQYF. CDR3 DNA sequence: TGTGCCAGCGGCCGGGACAGGGGGAACATTCAGTACTTC. This chain joins TRBV27 and TRBJ2-4, with 11 bases identical to TRBD1. With 8 bases clipped from V and 7 bases from J, the junction kept 4 bases outside the gene matches. Germline CDR1 and CDR2: MNHEY and SMNVEV (reference sequence). The CDR3 is made up of 13 amino acids.

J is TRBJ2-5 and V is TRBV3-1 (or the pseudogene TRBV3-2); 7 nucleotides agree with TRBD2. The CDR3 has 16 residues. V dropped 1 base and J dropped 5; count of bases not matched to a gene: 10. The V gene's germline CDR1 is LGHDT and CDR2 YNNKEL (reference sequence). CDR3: CASSQGGAGRGETQYF. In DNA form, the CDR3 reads TGTGCCAGCAGCCAAGGGGGAGCGGGACGTGGTGAGACCCAGTACTTC.

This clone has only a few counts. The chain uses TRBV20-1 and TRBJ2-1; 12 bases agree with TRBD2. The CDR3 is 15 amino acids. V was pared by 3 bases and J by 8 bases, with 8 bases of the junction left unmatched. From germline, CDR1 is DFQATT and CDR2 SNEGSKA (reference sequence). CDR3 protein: CSASSRLAGADEQFF. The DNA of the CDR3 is TGCAGTGCTAGTTCAAGACTAGCGGGAGCCGATGAGCAGTTCTTC.

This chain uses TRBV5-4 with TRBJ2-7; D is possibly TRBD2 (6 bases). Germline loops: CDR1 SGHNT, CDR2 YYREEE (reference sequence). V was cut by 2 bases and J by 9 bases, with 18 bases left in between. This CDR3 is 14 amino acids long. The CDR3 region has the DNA TGTGCCAGCAGCTTCGGACTACTTGATACGAGGCAGTACTTC. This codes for CASSFGLLDTRQYF.